The T cell receptor (beta chain) under discussion was sequenced for a study of patients and donors after allogeneic stem cell transplantation. One entry per CDR3 protein results from TCRdb running MiXCR on the RT-PCR reads. The sample lists under 200,000 distinct CDR3 sequences, approximately 24% occurring once. This clonotype was detected many times. The germline CDR1 and CDR2 sequences are KGHSH and LQKENI. The V and J ends lost 3 bases and 9 bases respectively, with 14 bases between them. The CDR3 runs 13 residues. This chain joins TRBV18 and TRBJ1-2; D unresolved. The source is a human donor who was either an allogeneic HSCT recipient or a stem cell or donor lymphocyte infusion donor (not recorded which). It is not recorded whose cells these are; they may come from a transplant donor. Sequenced material: blood, either unsorted or a sorted T cell fraction (not recorded which). The CDR3 bases are TGTGCCAGCTCACCGGGCCCCGATGGGAGCTACACCTTC. Its translation: CASSPGPDGSYTF.